This T cell receptor (beta chain) appears in the sequencing data of a study of vaccination and CD4 T cells after COVID-19. Across the study: Overlapping spike peptides served as the stimulus for the cells. These peptides came from SARS-CoV-2 and from the common cold coronaviruses HCoV-NL63, HCoV-OC43 and HCoV-229E. Cultures serving as controls received a peptide pool (CEFX or HIV-1 Nef) or no peptide.

Specified treatment: approximately 9-day PBMC culture with coronavirus spike peptide pools or control peptides (ViraFEST assay). Unexposed donor CD4+ T cells predated the COVID-19 pandemic, collected 2011-2018. This clonotype was found a few times. The antigen remains undetermined. There are 15 residues in the CDR3. Germline CDR1 is DFQATT and CDR2 is SNEGSKA (reference sequence). V lost 1 base, J lost 8 bases, and 15 bases lay in between. Sequencing of DNA taken from cultured CD4+ T cells relied on the Oncomine TCR Beta short-read assay. It was from cultured CD4+ T cells that genomic DNA was extracted. TCRdb redid the calling of the PCR reads with MiXCR, one entry per CDR3 protein. The repertoire has over 9,000 distinct CDR3 sequences, around a third of them found once; the top ten carry less than 20%.

The specimen sequenced was CD4+ T cells from blood, cultured in vitro. The V call is TRBV20-1, the J call TRBJ1-6, with D perhaps TRBD1 (6 bases). This receptor was identified in a human donor in good health. The CDR3 spells CSARGNTGHDSPLHF. The CDR3 coding sequence is TGCAGTGCTAGAGGGAACACAGGGCATGATTCACCCCTCCACTTT.